The rows below give T cell receptor beta chains drawn from one sample of a study of shared clonotypes between healthy human individuals. The data were produced by immunoSEQ multiplex PCR, yet TCRdb's version contains in-frame clones alone and is incomplete. The sample yields approximately 2.4 million clones, around 95% seen once. The sample was naive CD4+ T cells sorted from blood. All receptors come from a man younger than 35 in good health. Both conserved end residues are part of each CDR3. D genes are given only for firm matches. Size is omitted from some rows. Given values are once, few, many or a class for expanded clones.

len,d_gene,abundance,v_gene,j_gene,CDR3nt,CDR3aa
15,.,.,TRBV18,TRBJ2-5,TGTGCCAGCTCACCATACCAGGGGATCCAAGAGACCCAGTACTTC,CASSPYQGIQETQYF
15,.,.,TRBV19,TRBJ2-1,TGTGCCAGTAGTAACGCGGGACGGGTTCGCAATGAGCAGTTCTTC,CASSNAGRVRNEQFF
16,TRBD1,.,TRBV29-1,TRBJ1-1,TGCAGCGCCTACGGACAGGGGGCGATTATGGGCACTGAAGCTTTCTTT,CSAYGQGAIMGTEAFF
16,.,.,TRBV5-4,TRBJ2-1,TGTGCCAGCAGCTTGGCCGGCACGCTCTCCTACAATGAGCAGTTCTTC,CASSLAGTLSYNEQFF
14,TRBD1,.,TRBV6-5,TRBJ1-1,TGTGCCAGCAGTGAAGAGAAGGGGGCGCAGGGCGCTTTCTTT,CASSEEKGAQGAFF
12,.,once,TRBV18,TRBJ2-7,TGTGCCAGCTCATGGGACCTCTACGAGCAGTACTTC,CASSWDLYEQYF
12,.,.,TRBV6-5,TRBJ1-6,TGTGCCAGCAGTTACTCAAATTCACCCCTCCACTTT,CASSYSNSPLHF
12,.,.,TRBV6-1,TRBJ2-3,TGTGCCAGCAGTGTGACGACAGATACGCAGTATTTT,CASSVTTDTQYF
14,TRBD1,.,TRBV18,TRBJ1-1,TGTGCCAGCTCCTCGACAGGGCTGAACACTGAAGCTTTCTTT,CASSSTGLNTEAFF
12,.,.,TRBV28,TRBJ1-2,TGTGCCACGCTAACAGGGAACTATGGCTACACCTTC,CATLTGNYGYTF
13,TRBD1,.,TRBV6-5,TRBJ1-2,TGTGCCAGCAGTTACGGGACAGACTATGGCTACACCTTC,CASSYGTDYGYTF
14,.,.,TRBV7-2,TRBJ2-7,TGTGCCAGCAGCTTAACGAAGGGGACCTACGAGCAGTACTTC,CASSLTKGTYEQYF
12,.,.,TRBV18,TRBJ2-3,TGTGCCAGCTCATCATCGACAGATACGCAGTATTTT,CASSSSTDTQYF
12,.,.,TRBV10-3,TRBJ2-7,TGTGCCATCAGTTCCCCAGGTTACGAGCAGTACTTC,CAISSPGYEQYF
13,.,.,TRBV28,TRBJ2-5,TGTGCCAGCACCCCGGCCGATCGGGAGACCCAGTACTTC,CASTPADRETQYF
13,.,.,TRBV5-1,TRBJ2-3,TGCGCCAGCAGCGATTACAGCACAGATACGCAGTATTTT,CASSDYSTDTQYF
14,.,once,TRBV19,TRBJ1-1,TGTGCCAGTAGTATGTGGCGGGGGAGCACTGAAGCTTTCTTT,CASSMWRGSTEAFF
13,.,once,TRBV10-1,TRBJ2-7,TGCGCCAGCGCAAAACTTGACGGATACGAGCAGTACTTC,CASAKLDGYEQYF
12,.,.,TRBV11-2,TRBJ2-7,TGTGCCAGCAGCTTAGGTGTGAGGGAGCAGTACTTC,CASSLGVREQYF
14,.,.,TRBV12-5,TRBJ2-5,TGTGCTAGTGGTCCGGGACTGACTCGGGAGACCCAGTACTTC,CASGPGLTRETQYF
13,TRBD2,.,TRBV29-1,TRBJ2-3,TGCAGCGGGAGACTAGCGGGAGTGGCGGCGCAGTATTTT,CSGRLAGVAAQYF
14,.,.,TRBV5-1,TRBJ1-1,TGCGCCAGCAGCCCGGGGGAGATGAACACTGAAGCTTTCTTT,CASSPGEMNTEAFF
13,.,.,TRBV30,TRBJ2-6,TGTGCCTGGAAGGGGGCTGGGGCCAACGTCCTGACTTTC,CAWKGAGANVLTF
12,TRBD1,.,TRBV5-1,TRBJ1-1,TGCGCCAGCAGCTGGGGGGACAGTGAAGCTTTCTTT,CASSWGDSEAFF
15,TRBD1,.,TRBV6-1,TRBJ2-2,TGTGCCAGCCTCGCCGGGACAGGGGGAACCGGGGAGCTGTTTTTT,CASLAGTGGTGELFF
13,.,.,TRBV5-6,TRBJ2-7,TGTGCCAGCAGCTTGGCAGGGTTGGGCGAGCAGTACTTC,CASSLAGLGEQYF
17,TRBD1,once,TRBV5-1,TRBJ2-5,TGCGCCAGCAGCTTACGATGGACAGGGGGGAACCAAGAGACCCAGTACTTC,CASSLRWTGGNQETQYF
17,TRBD1,once,TRBV5-8,TRBJ1-6,TGTGCCAGCAGCTCACTCATTGGGACAGGGAATAATTCACCCCTCCACTTT,CASSSLIGTGNNSPLHF
15,.,.,TRBV12-5,TRBJ2-3,TGTGCTAGTGGTTTGACTTGGGATAACACAGATACGCAGTATTTT,CASGLTWDNTDTQYF
20,TRBD2,.,TRBV10-3,TRBJ2-2,TGTGCCATCAGCCAAGGACTAGCGGGGGGGCCTTGGTCGAACACCGGGGAGCTGTTTTTT,CAISQGLAGGPWSNTGELFF
9,.,once,TRBV27,TRBJ1-1,TGTGCTTTAACCACTGAAGCTTTCTTT,CALTTEAFF
15,TRBD2,.,TRBV9,TRBJ2-1,TGTGCCAGCAGCGCGAGCGGGAGCGCCTACAATGAGCAGTTCTTC,CASSASGSAYNEQFF
15,TRBD1,.,TRBV6-5,TRBJ2-7,TGTGCCAGCAGGGAATTCGGACAGGGGACCTACGAGCAGTACTTC,CASREFGQGTYEQYF
12,.,.,TRBV30,TRBJ2-5,TGTGCCTGGAGGGGTTTCAAAGAGACCCAGTACTTC,CAWRGFKETQYF
14,.,.,TRBV7-9,TRBJ2-5,TGTGCCAGCAGCTTTCGACAGACCCCAGAGACCCAGTACTTC,CASSFRQTPETQYF
18,TRBD1,.,TRBV28,TRBJ2-7,TGTGCCAGCAGCCAAGGGACCCCCCGGACAGGGGAGTTTTACGAGCAGTACTTC,CASSQGTPRTGEFYEQYF
13,TRBD2,.,TRBV6-5,TRBJ2-5,TGTGCCAGCAGCGGGGGGGTCCAAGAGACCCAGTACTTC,CASSGGVQETQYF
12,.,.,TRBV7-2,TRBJ1-1,TGTGCCAGCAGCTTAGTAAGGGTAGAAGCTTTCTTT,CASSLVRVEAFF
14,.,.,TRBV9,TRBJ1-5,TGTGCCAGCAGCGCATCAGGGGTGATTCAGCCCCAGCATTTT,CASSASGVIQPQHF
14,.,.,TRBV12-5,TRBJ2-1,TGTGCTAGTGGTTCGGTACAGAGGGGGAATGAGCAGTTCTTC,CASGSVQRGNEQFF
15,.,.,TRBV7-2,TRBJ2-7,TGTGCCAGCAGCATCGATTCGGCGGCTTCTGGAGAGCAGTACTTC,CASSIDSAASGEQYF
19,TRBD2,.,TRBV18,TRBJ2-1,TGTGCCAGCTCACCACTACTAGCGGGAGGGCCGGGCACCTACAATGAGCAGTTCTTC,CASSPLLAGGPGTYNEQFF
13,TRBD1,.,TRBV10-3,TRBJ1-2,TGTGCCATCGGGCCCGGACAGGAGAATGGCTACACCTTC,CAIGPGQENGYTF